This T cell receptor (beta chain) was identified in a study of T cells in tuberculosis. Measured with immunoSEQ multiplex PCR; TCRdb has only the in-frame clones, and not every one. The table includes tens of thousands of clones, roughly 90% detected once. This clone has only a few counts. Thawed, overnight-rested PBMC were stained with GMM-loaded CD1B tetramer, viability dye and anti-CD3, then sorted. The lipid loaded on the CD1B tetramers was C32 glucose monomycolate from Rhodococcus equi. The sequencing sample was made of CD1b-GMM tetramer-negative cells sorted from PBMCs. The receptor was derived from an adult woman with latent tuberculosis.

The CDR3 loop reads CASARGKTYEQYV. The CDR3 nucleotides are TGTGCCAGCGCCCGCGGGAAGACCTACGAGCAGTACGTC. This sequence joins TRBV6-1 and TRBJ2-7; tentatively, D is TRBD2 (6 bases). This CDR3 is 13 amino acids long. Germline assignment: CDR1 MNHNS and CDR2 SASEGT. The V end was cut by 8 bases, the J end by 2 bases, with 13 bases between.